In its sample, the clone carrying this TCR beta chain was seen many times. Its specificity is not known. This entry belongs to a study of T cells in Graves' hyperthyroidism and ophthalmopathy. General study findings and limits: Blood also held most thyroid clonotypes expanded beyond 0.001.

TCR beta CDR3 sequences were amplified from RNA transcripts. HTBI primers were the set used in a first-round RT-PCR of the TCR CDR3. TCRdb redid the calling of the multiplex PCR reads with MiXCR, one entry per CDR3 protein. The table has about 420,000 distinct CDR3 sequences, roughly 13% seen once. Sequencing was done on a sample of blood. The source of this sequence is a woman younger than 30 with Graves' hyperthyroidism.

The DNA for the CDR3 is TGTGCCAGCAGACAGACCCCAAGCGGGAGAGAGACCCAGTACTTC. Translation gives CASRQTPSGRETQYF. The chain employs TRBV28 and TRBJ2-5, with TRBD2 matching over 8 bases. The CDR3 length is 15 residues. The germline V gene encodes CDR1 MDHEN and CDR2 SYDVKM. Unmatched junction bases numbered 10, after V lost 6 bases and J lost 4 bases.